The 23 T cell receptor beta chains given below trace back to one sample, sequenced in a study of cytomegalovirus exposure and HLA in healthy donors. With 60 Vbeta and 13 Jbeta primers, the PCR was carried out. Libraries were prepared by immunoSEQ multiplex PCR; TCRdb keeps only in-frame clonotypes and omits some of them. The sample lists 200,000 to 300,000 clones, over 70% occurring once. What was sequenced was PBMCs. The receptors stem from an older woman in good health and CMV-seropositive.

J is TRBJ2-1 and V is TRBV11-3, with D possibly being TRBD2 (5 bases). Trimming took 1 base from V and 3 from J, leaving 7 bases between them. Germline CDR1 and CDR2: SGHNT and YENEEA. The CDR3 sequence is 14 residues long. The CDR3 sequence is CASSLGGSYNEQFF. For the CDR3, the DNA is TGTGCCAGCAGCTTAGGAGGGAGCTACAATGAGCAGTTCTTC.

This chain connects TRBV11-2 to TRBJ2-7; D perhaps matches TRBD2 (5 bases). There are 16 residues in the CDR3. Trimming took off 4 bases at V and 0 bases at J, with 16 bases between the two ends. Germline V gene sequence: CDR1 SGHAT, CDR2 FQNNGV. The CDR3 DNA is TGTGCCAGCAGCTCGATCCCTGCGGGCACCTCCTACGAGCAGTACTTC. Translation: CASSSIPAGTSYEQYF. The whole variable domain, remainder taken from reference TRBV11-2 and TRBJ2-7, is EAGVAQSPRYKIIEKRQSVAFWCNPISGHATLYWYQQILGQGPKLLIQFQNNGVVDDSQLPKDRFSAERLKGVDSTLKIQPAKLEDSAVYLCASSSIPAGTSYEQYFGPGTRLTVT.

The chain links TRBV29-1 to TRBJ1-5; D possibly corresponds to TRBD1 (5 bases). Trimming removed 3 bases at V and 6 bases at J, with 12 bases between. Germline CDR1 and CDR2: SQVTM and ANQGSEA. The CDR3 has 13 residues. The CDR3: CSVEGGEGQPQHF. CDR3 coding DNA: TGCAGCGTTGAGGGGGGGGAGGGTCAGCCCCAGCATTTT.

This clone was counted only a few times. The chain is built from TRBV6-5 and TRBJ1-2; 7 bases align to TRBD1. CDR1 is MNHEY, CDR2 SVGAGI, per germline. CDR3 size: 15 residues. Trimming at V came to 2 bases and at J to 4 bases, leaving 7 bases not matched to a gene. CDR3 nucleotides: TGTGCCAGCAGTTACCGACAGGGCTTACTCTATGGCTACACCTTC. Translated, it gives CASSYRQGLLYGYTF.

The chain is built from TRBV28 and TRBJ2-5; a possible D gene is TRBD1 (6 bases). This CDR3 comprises 22 residues. Between the trimmed V and J ends, which lost 7 bases and 0 bases, there was a span of 36 bases. CDR1 is MDHEN, CDR2 SYDVKM, per germline. The CDR3 here is CASTVGRDLASFRGDNQETQYF. The CDR3, as DNA: TGTGCCAGCACCGTTGGCCGGGATCTTGCGTCTTTCAGGGGCGATAACCAAGAGACCCAGTACTTC.

This sequence joins TRBV5-1 and TRBJ2-1; the D gene is possibly TRBD1 (6 bases). CDR3 length: 11 amino acids. Germline V lookup: CDR1 SGHRS, CDR2 YFSETQ. The V gene lost 5 bases and the J gene lost 16 bases, with 16 bases spanning the gap. CDR3: CASSYRDMQFF. CDR3 coding DNA: TGCGCCAGCAGTTACCGGGACATGCAATTCTTC.

This clone was observed a few times. The chain recombines TRBV5-6 with TRBJ1-1; no clear D gene. Per germline, CDR1 SGHDT and CDR2 YYEEEE. Trimming removed 3 bases at V and 6 bases at J, with 15 bases between. The CDR3 totals 14 residues. The CDR3 bases are TGTGCCAGCAGCTGGAGGGTTGCACCGGCTGAAGCTTTCTTT. Encoded protein: CASSWRVAPAEAFF.

This chain links TRBV7-9 with TRBJ1-5; 9 bases agree with TRBD1. Germline-derived CDR1 and CDR2 are SEHNR and FQNEAQ (reference sequence). J was trimmed by 0 bases and V by 5 bases; bases with no gene match: 11. This CDR3 is 18 amino acids long. CDR3 residues: CASSPGTGNFYSNQPQHF. DNA for the CDR3: TGTGCCAGCAGCCCCGGGACAGGGAATTTTTATAGCAATCAGCCCCAGCATTTT. Variable domain in full (rest from reference TRBV7-9 and TRBJ1-5): DTGVSQNPRHKITKRGQNVTFRCDPISEHNRLYWYRQTLGQGPEFLTYFQNEAQLEKSRLLSDRFSAERPKGSFSTLEIQRTEQGDSAMYLCASSPGTGNFYSNQPQHFGDGTRLSIL.

The chain uses TRBV15 and TRBJ1-1; D unresolved. Trimming pared 1 base from V and 0 bases from J, leaving 6 bases between. The germline gives CDR1 LNHNV, CDR2 YYDKDF (reference sequence). The CDR3 extends over 14 amino acids. The CDR3 DNA is TGTGCCACCAGCAGAGGACAAATGAACACTGAAGCTTTCTTT. This codes for CATSRGQMNTEAFF.

V and J are TRBV9 and TRBJ2-5; D is possibly TRBD1 (6 bases). V lost 3 bases and J 5 bases, leaving 14 bases between the germline ends. From germline, CDR1 is SGDLS and CDR2 YYNGEE. This CDR3 has 14 residues. The CDR3 DNA reads as TGTGCCAGCAGCGGCAACAGGGTGTCGGAGACCCAGTACTTC. Protein product: CASSGNRVSETQYF.

The CDR3 loop is CATSYGGTANTEAFF. CDR3 bases: TGTGCCACCAGCTATGGTGGGACAGCGAACACTGAAGCTTTCTTT. The V gene is TRBV15, the J gene TRBJ1-1; TRBD1 matches at 7 bases. CDR1 and CDR2 (germline): LNHNV, YYDKDF (reference sequence). The CDR3 totals 15 residues. V trimming: 5 bases; J trimming: 1 base; junction bases outside the gene matches: 7.

The chain uses TRBV19 and TRBJ1-5, with 7 bases identical to TRBD1. Per the germline V gene, CDR1 is LNHDA and CDR2 is SQIVND (reference sequence). This CDR3 has 17 amino acids. V lost 8 bases, J lost 0 bases, and 13 bases stayed unmatched. CDR3 region: CASSRRTGIISNQPQHF. As DNA, the CDR3 is TGTGCCAGTTCACGTAGGACAGGAATTATTAGCAATCAGCCCCAGCATTTT.

The rearrangement links TRBV7-8 to TRBJ2-3; D unclear. The V end was cut by 7 bases, the J end by 3 bases, with 5 bases between. This CDR3 is 11 amino acids long. Germline V gene lookup returns CDR1 SGHVS and CDR2 FQNEAQ. This CDR3 reads CASTRTDTQYF. CDR3 nucleotide sequence: TGTGCCAGCACCCGGACAGATACGCAGTATTTT.

The rearrangement joins TRBV5-4 to TRBJ2-6; TRBD2 might be the D (5 bases). There are 16 residues in the CDR3. Trimming took off 0 bases at V and 4 bases at J, with 11 bases between the two ends. The germline V gene has CDR1 SGHNT and CDR2 YYREEE (reference sequence). The CDR3 sequence: CASSLASGTGANVLTF. CDR3 bases: TGTGCCAGCAGCTTGGCCTCGGGAACCGGGGCCAACGTCCTGACTTTC. The variable domain in full, with the rest retrieved from reference TRBV5-4 and TRBJ2-6, is ETGVTQSPTHLIKTRGQQVTLRCSSQSGHNTVSWYQQALGQGPQFIFQYYREEENGRGNFPPRFSGLQFPNYSSELNVNALELDDSALYLCASSLASGTGANVLTFGAGSRLTVL.

The rearrangement joins TRBV5-6 to TRBJ2-3; TRBD2 matches 12 bases. The CDR3 is 17 residues long. The junction had 7 bases not matched to a gene; V was cut back by 4 bases and J by 1 base. Germline values: CDR1 SGHDT, CDR2 YYEEEE. This CDR3 reads CASSVWTSGKRTDTQYF. The CDR3 DNA sequence: TGTGCCAGCAGCGTGTGGACTAGCGGGAAACGCACAGATACGCAGTATTTT.

V and J are TRBV7-2 and TRBJ2-1; the D gene is possibly TRBD2 (5 bases). The V gene lost 1 base and the J gene lost 8 bases, with 9 bases spanning the gap. This CDR3 comprises 13 residues. The germline CDR1 and CDR2 sequences are SGHTA and FQGNSA. The CDR3 sequence is CASSLEGGYEQFF. In nucleotides, the CDR3 is TGTGCCAGCAGCTTAGAAGGAGGCTATGAGCAGTTCTTC.

This clone has only a few counts. J is TRBJ2-1 and V is TRBV5-4; 8 bases align to TRBD1. The V gene's germline CDR1 is SGHNT and CDR2 YYREEE (reference sequence). The CDR3 loop spans 14 amino acids. The J segment lost 5 bases and the V segment lost 0 bases, leaving 1 base of the junction unmatched. CDR3 sequence (DNA): TGTGCCAGCAGCTTGGCGGACAGGGACAATGAGCAGTTCTTC. Its protein product is CASSLADRDNEQFF. Full variable domain (remainder filled in from reference TRBV5-4 and TRBJ2-1): ETGVTQSPTHLIKTRGQQVTLRCSSQSGHNTVSWYQQALGQGPQFIFQYYREEENGRGNFPPRFSGLQFPNYSSELNVNALELDDSALYLCASSLADRDNEQFFGPGTRLTVL.

The chain is built from TRBV9 and TRBJ2-2; 7 nucleotides align to TRBD2. Germline values: CDR1 SGDLS, CDR2 YYNGEE. The V segment lost 0 bases and the J segment 5 bases; nucleotides outside the gene matches: 4. The CDR3 has 15 residues. CDR3 coding DNA: TGTGCCAGCAGCGTAGGGATTAGCGGGACCGGGGAGCTGTTTTTT. Amino acid sequence: CASSVGISGTGELFF.

A remark on this clone: An end of the junction differs from the germline gene, which may be a read error. The genes are TRBV7-7 and TRBJ2-5; D is unclear. This CDR3 has 15 amino acids. CDR1 and CDR2 (germline): SSHAT, FNYEAQ (reference sequence). CDR3 amino acids: CASSHRLDGSETQYF. In nucleotides, the CDR3 is TGTGCTAGCAGCCATCGCCTAGACGGGTCGGAGACCCAGTACTTC.

The CDR3 is CATGTGSYEQYF. The CDR3 nucleotides are TGTGCCACCGGGACTGGCTCCTACGAGCAGTACTTC. The chain has TRBV10-3 and TRBJ2-7; maybe TRBD2 (6 bases). Germline assignment: CDR1 ENHRY and CDR2 SYGVKD. The CDR3 consists of 12 residues. V was clipped by 10 bases and J by 0 bases, with 10 bases between them.

The V gene is TRBV5-1, the J gene TRBJ2-1; 11 bases map to TRBD2. The CDR3 length is 19 residues. J gave up 4 bases and V 1 base, and 13 bases lay outside the gene matches. Germline V gene data show CDR1 as SGHRS and CDR2 as YFSETQ. The CDR3 loop is CASSLTGLAASFSYNEQFF. CDR3 in DNA: TGCGCCAGCAGCTTGACGGGACTAGCGGCCTCTTTCTCGTACAATGAGCAGTTCTTC.

The chain is built from TRBV15 and TRBJ2-1, with TRBD2 identical over 13 bases. CDR1 and CDR2 from the germline V gene are LNHNV and YYDKDF (reference sequence). The length of the CDR3 is 17 residues. V lost 0 bases, J lost 5 bases, and 4 bases stayed unmatched. CDR3: CATSREGTSGTDNEQFF. Here the CDR3 DNA reads TGTGCCACCAGCAGAGAGGGGACTAGCGGGACCGACAATGAGCAGTTCTTC.

This chain uses TRBV10-3 with TRBJ1-1; D possibly corresponds to TRBD1 (5 bases). CDR3 length: 13 residues. V gave up 8 bases and J gave up 3 bases, with 13 bases separating them. Germline V gives CDR1 ENHRY, CDR2 SYGVKD. The chain's CDR3 is CAIQRQPDTEAFF. CDR3 nucleotide sequence: TGTGCCATCCAACGACAGCCCGACACTGAAGCTTTCTTT.